The T cell receptor (beta chain) described here comes from a study of cytomegalovirus exposure and HLA in healthy donors. The germline V gene encodes CDR1 SEHNR and CDR2 FQNEAQ (reference sequence). V lost 4 bases and J lost 2; bases outside the gene matches: 9. The CDR3 has 16 amino acids. The PCR made use of 60 Vbeta and 13 Jbeta primers. The table came from immunoSEQ multiplex PCR; TCRdb's copy has only in-frame clones and leaves some out. The profile covers some 130,000 clones, with roughly 82% appearing a single time and roughly 12% taken by the ten largest. V gene TRBV7-9 combines with J gene TRBJ2-3, with 7 bases identical to TRBD1. Material for sequencing was PBMCs. This receptor was taken from a male donor in good health and CMV-seropositive. CDR3 coding DNA: TGTGCCAGCAGCTCAGTCAGGGACAGTAACACAGATACGCAGTATTTT. Its translation: CASSSVRDSNTDTQYF.